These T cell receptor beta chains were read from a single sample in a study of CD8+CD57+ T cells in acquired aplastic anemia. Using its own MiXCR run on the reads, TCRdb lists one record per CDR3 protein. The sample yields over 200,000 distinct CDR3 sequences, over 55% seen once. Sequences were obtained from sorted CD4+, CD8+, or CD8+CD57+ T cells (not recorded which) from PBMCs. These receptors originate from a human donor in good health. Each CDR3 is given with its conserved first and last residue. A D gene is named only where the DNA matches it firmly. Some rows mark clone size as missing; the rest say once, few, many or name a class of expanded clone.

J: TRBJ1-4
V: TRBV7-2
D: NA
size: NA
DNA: TGTGCCAGCAGCTTTTCAGGGTTTATCACTAATGAAGAACTGTTTTTT
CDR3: CASSFSGFITNEELFF

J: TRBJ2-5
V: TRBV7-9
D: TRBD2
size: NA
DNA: TGTGCCACAACTAGCGGGGGGGCACGGGACCAGTACTTC
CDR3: CATTSGGARDQYF

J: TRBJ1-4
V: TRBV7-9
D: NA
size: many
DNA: TGTGCCAGCAGCTCCGTGGATCCTGGACTGTTTTTT
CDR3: CASSSVDPGLFF

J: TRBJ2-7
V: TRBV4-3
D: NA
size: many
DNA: TGCGCCAGAAGCAACAAGGCAGGGGCGGAGCACGAGCAGTACTTC
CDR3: CARSNKAGAEHEQYF

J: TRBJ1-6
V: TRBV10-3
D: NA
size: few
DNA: TGTGCCAGCAGTGAAGCCGGCAGGGGTAACAATTCACCCCTCCACTTT
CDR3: CASSEAGRGNNSPLHF

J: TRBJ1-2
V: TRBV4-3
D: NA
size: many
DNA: TGCGCCAGCAGCCAAGATTCAGATGGGGCGGCAGGCTACACCTTC
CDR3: CASSQDSDGAAGYTF

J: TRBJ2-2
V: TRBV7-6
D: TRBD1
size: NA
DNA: TGTGCCAGCAGCTCACAGGGGAGTGGGGCCAACACCGGGGAGCTGTTTTTT
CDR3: CASSSQGSGANTGELFF

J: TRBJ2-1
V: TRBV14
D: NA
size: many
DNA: TGTGCCAGCAGCCAAGTGGATCACAATGAGCAGTTCTTC
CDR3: CASSQVDHNEQFF

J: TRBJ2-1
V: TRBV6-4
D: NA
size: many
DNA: TGTGCCAGCAGTGACCGGGCGGAGGAGGGGAATGAGCAGTTCTTC
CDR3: CASSDRAEEGNEQFF

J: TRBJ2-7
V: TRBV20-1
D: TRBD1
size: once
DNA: TGCAGTGCCAGCAGTGAAATGACAGGGGGCTCCTACGAGCAGTACTTC
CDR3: CSASSEMTGGSYEQYF

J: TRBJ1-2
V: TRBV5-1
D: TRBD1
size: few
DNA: TGCGCCATCTCGACAGGGTCCGGCTACACCTTC
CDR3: CAISTGSGYTF

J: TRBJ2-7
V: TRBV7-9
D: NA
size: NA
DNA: TGTGCCAGCAGCCCAACGTCCGGGAGTGTGTACGAGCAGTACTTC
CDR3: CASSPTSGSVYEQYF

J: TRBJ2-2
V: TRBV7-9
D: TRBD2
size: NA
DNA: TGTGCCAGCAGCCCGCGGGCTAGCGGGATCACCGGGGAGCTGTTTTTT
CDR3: CASSPRASGITGELFF

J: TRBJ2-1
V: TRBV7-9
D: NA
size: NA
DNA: TGTGCCAGCAGCTCCACCACCTACAATGAGCAGTTCTTC
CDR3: CASSSTTYNEQFF

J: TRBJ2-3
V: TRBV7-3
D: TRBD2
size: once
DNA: TGTGCCAGCAGCATTAGCGGGGGGGGCACAGATACGCAGTATTTT
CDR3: CASSISGGGTDTQYF

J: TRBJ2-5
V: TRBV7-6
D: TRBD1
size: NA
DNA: TGTGCCAGCAGCTTAGGGCAGGGGGCCACAGAGACCCAGTACTTC
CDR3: CASSLGQGATETQYF

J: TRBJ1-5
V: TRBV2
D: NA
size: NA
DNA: TGTGCCAGCTGCAGGGAGAGCAATCAGCCCCAGCATTTT
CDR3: CASCRESNQPQHF

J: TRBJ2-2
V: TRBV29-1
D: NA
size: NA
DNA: TGCAGCGTTGAAGGAAGTACAGCTCCAACCGGGGAGCTGTTTTTT
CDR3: CSVEGSTAPTGELFF

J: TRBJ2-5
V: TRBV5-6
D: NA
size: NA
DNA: TGTGCCAGCAGCGCGGGGGCCCGGAGCCAAGAGACCCAGTACTTC
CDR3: CASSAGARSQETQYF

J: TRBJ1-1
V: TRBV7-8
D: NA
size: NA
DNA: TGTGCCAGCAGCTTGACAGGAAAGGCGGGGACTGAAGCTTTCTTT
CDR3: CASSLTGKAGTEAFF

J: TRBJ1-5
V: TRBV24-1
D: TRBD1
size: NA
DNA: TGTGCCACCAGTGATCCCGGGACAGGGGGGGCTCAGCCCCAGCATTTT
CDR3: CATSDPGTGGAQPQHF

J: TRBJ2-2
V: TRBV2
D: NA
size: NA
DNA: TGTGCCAGCAGAGCCGGGACGTTGAACACCGGGGAGCTGTTTTTT
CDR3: CASRAGTLNTGELFF

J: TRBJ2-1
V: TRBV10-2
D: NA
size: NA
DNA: TGCGCCAGCAAGGTGGCTATTACGTCCAGTATCAATGAGCAGTTCTTC
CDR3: CASKVAITSSINEQFF

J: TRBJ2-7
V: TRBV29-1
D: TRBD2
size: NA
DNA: TGCAGCGTTAAATGGGGTAGCGGGAGTAGAGAGCAGTACTTC
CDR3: CSVKWGSGSREQYF

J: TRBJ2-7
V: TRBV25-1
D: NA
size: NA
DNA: TGTGCCAGCAGTGCTCAGGGATTAACCTACGAGCAGTACTTC
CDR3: CASSAQGLTYEQYF